This T cell receptor (beta chain) was captured by sequencing in a study of blood T cell repertoires in COVID-19. Profiled with immunoSEQ multiplex PCR; TCRdb holds only in-frame clones, not every one. The data hold roughly 17,000 clones, with over 75% observed a single time. This CDR3 is built from 13 residues. Trimming shortened V by 4 bases and J by 4 bases, and 10 bases separated the two germline ends. Per germline, CDR1 SGHRS and CDR2 YFSETQ. The rearrangement uses TRBV5-1 and TRBJ2-3; D perhaps matches TRBD2 (6 bases). This TCR came from a human donor with active COVID-19. The donor label of this sample is uncertain. Sequenced material: peripheral blood. As DNA, the CDR3 is TGCGCCAGCAGCGGATCGGGGGCAGATACGCAGTATTTT. It translates to CASSGSGADTQYF.